Presented here are 19 T cell receptor beta chains from one specimen sequenced in a study of early T cells in non-severe SARS-CoV-2 infection. TCRdb recomputed calls from the 5' RACE reads with MiXCR, one row per CDR3 protein. The sample gives over 70,000 distinct CDR3 sequences, around 15% of which show up once; about 6.7% is in the top ten. Sample: whole blood. The receptors originated from an adult who was a healthcare worker with PCR-confirmed SARS-CoV-2 infection or an uninfected control (not recorded which).

In this sample, this clonotype turned up a few times. This chain links TRBV5-1 with TRBJ2-5, with D perhaps TRBD1 (5 bases). The ends were cut back, 1 base at V and 5 bases at J, with 15 bases in the middle. Per germline, CDR1 SGHRS and CDR2 YFSETQ. The CDR3 consists of 15 residues. CDR3 nucleotide sequence: TGCGCCAGCAGCTTGAACAGGTTAGGTTGGGAGACCCAGTACTTC. Translation gives CASSLNRLGWETQYF.

The chain uses TRBV7-6 and TRBJ2-3, with D possibly being TRBD1 or TRBD2 (6 bases each). V was clipped by 5 bases and J by 4 bases, with 19 bases between them. This CDR3 contains 16 residues. The germline V gene encodes CDR1 SGHVS and CDR2 FNYEAQ. In DNA form, the CDR3 reads TGTGCCAGCAGCCCTCCGGGACTCAGGGGTCCAGATACGCAGTATTTT. The encoded protein is CASSPPGLRGPDTQYF.

This clonotype was seen a handful of times. V gene TRBV7-9 combines with J gene TRBJ2-3, with TRBD1 matching 10 bases. J gave up 5 bases and V 8 bases, and 16 bases lay outside the gene matches. CDR3 size: 17 residues. Germline V gene lookup returns CDR1 SEHNR and CDR2 FQNEAQ (reference sequence). The CDR3 is CASGHRDRGARGDTQYF. The DNA of the CDR3 is TGTGCCAGCGGCCACCGGGACAGGGGCGCGAGGGGAGATACGCAGTATTTT. Supplemented by reference TRBV7-9 and TRBJ2-3, the full variable domain reads DTGVSQNPRHKITKRGQNVTFRCDPISEHNRLYWYRQTLGQGPEFLTYFQNEAQLEKSRLLSDRFSAERPKGSFSTLEIQRTEQGDSAMYLCASGHRDRGARGDTQYFGPGTRLTVL.

This clonotype was detected a few times. The J gene is TRBJ2-7, the V gene TRBV28, with TRBD1 matching over 9 bases. The germline CDR1 and CDR2 sequences are MDHEN and SYDVKM. The trim removed 2 bases at V and 2 bases at J, leaving 1 base unmatched. The CDR3 is made up of 14 amino acids. In DNA form, the CDR3 reads TGTGCCAGCAGTTTAACAGGGGGCGCCTACGAGCAGTACTTC. Protein: CASSLTGGAYEQYF.

The chain uses TRBV29-1 and TRBJ2-2; D not resolved. The germline gives CDR1 SQVTM, CDR2 ANQGSEA. This CDR3 has 12 residues. Trimming removed 6 bases at V and 6 bases at J, with 11 bases between. This chain's CDR3 is CSVLRSAGELFF. For the CDR3, the DNA is TGCAGCGTCCTCCGATCGGCCGGGGAGCTGTTTTTT.

This clonotype was seen more than once but under ten times. This chain connects TRBV6-1 to TRBJ2-2, with unresolved D. There are 13 residues in the CDR3. Trimming pared 6 bases from V and 6 bases from J, leaving 11 bases between. Germline lookup yields CDR1 MNHNS and CDR2 SASEGT. The CDR3 protein is CASRVISAGELFF. CDR3 DNA sequence: TGTGCCAGCAGGGTAATCTCGGCCGGGGAGCTGTTTTTT.

Many counts were recorded for this clonotype. The CDR3: CASIPAGRANTGELFF. In DNA form, the CDR3 reads TGTGCCAGCATACCGGCGGGGAGGGCGAACACCGGGGAGCTGTTTTTT. V and J are TRBV27 and TRBJ2-2, with TRBD2 matching 7 bases. The ends lost 7 bases at V and 0 bases at J; junction bases unmatched: 8. The CDR3 is made up of 16 amino acids. Per germline, CDR1 MNHEY and CDR2 SMNVEV (reference sequence).

This clonotype appeared a few times. The rearrangement uses TRBV29-1 and TRBJ1-2; TRBD1 agrees at 10 bases. The CDR3 loop spans 13 amino acids. V trimming: 6 bases; J trimming: 4 bases; junction bases outside the gene matches: 5. From germline, CDR1 is SQVTM and CDR2 ANQGSEA. CDR3 loop: CSVLTGGVYGYTF. CDR3 nucleotide sequence: TGCAGCGTGCTGACAGGGGGCGTCTATGGCTACACCTTC.

The sample holds a few counts of this clonotype. The chain links TRBV6-5 to TRBJ2-2, with TRBD2 matching 14 bases. The junction had 7 bases not matched to a gene; V was cut back by 4 bases and J by 0 bases. The germline V gene has CDR1 MNHEY and CDR2 SVGAGI. CDR3 length: 19 residues. The CDR3, as DNA: TGTGCCAGCAGTTTGGCGGGACTAGCGGGGGCGACGAACACCGGGGAGCTGTTTTTT. The encoded protein is CASSLAGLAGATNTGELFF.

CDR3 residues: CASSGPAGVVADTQYF. In DNA, the CDR3 is TGCGCCAGCAGCGGACCAGCGGGAGTAGTGGCAGATACGCAGTATTTT. The V call is TRBV5-1, the J call TRBJ2-3; 8 bases line up with TRBD2. The CDR3 contains 16 residues. Germline-derived CDR1 and CDR2 are SGHRS and YFSETQ. The V segment lost 4 bases and the J segment 4 bases; nucleotides outside the gene matches: 11.

The rearrangement joins TRBV29-1 to TRBJ2-1; 7 bases are a match to TRBD1. This CDR3 is 15 amino acids long. Germline CDR1 SQVTM, CDR2 ANQGSEA. V was pared by 4 bases and J by 6 bases, with 12 bases of the junction left unmatched. In DNA form, the CDR3 reads TGCAGCGTTGTATTAGCGTATAACAGGGGCAATGAGCAGTTCTTC. This translates into CSVVLAYNRGNEQFF.

This rearrangement joins TRBV20-1 to TRBJ2-3; TRBD2 matches at 7 bases. The CDR3 runs to 15 residues. With 4 bases clipped from V and 0 bases from J, the junction kept 7 bases outside the gene matches. Germline V gene lookup returns CDR1 DFQATT and CDR2 SNEGSKA (reference sequence). CDR3 in amino acids: CSAMGGTRSTDTQYF. CDR3 bases: TGCAGTGCTATGGGAGGGACTCGGAGCACAGATACGCAGTATTTT.

This sequence joins TRBV2 and TRBJ1-1, with 7 nucleotides matching TRBD1. V was clipped by 7 bases and J by 11 bases; unmatched bases: 7. This CDR3 spans 11 amino acids. Germline CDR1 and CDR2: SNHLY and FYNNEI. The CDR3 here is CASITGDSAFF. CDR3 sequence (DNA): TGTGCCAGCATAACAGGGGATTCTGCTTTCTTT.

This clonotype was observed a few times. The J gene is TRBJ2-5, the V gene TRBV6-6; possibly TRBD2 for D (6 bases). Germline V CDR1 and CDR2: MNHNY, SVGAGI (reference sequence). V lost 4 bases and J lost 7, with 22 bases in between. The CDR3 consists of 16 residues. The CDR3 sequence: CASSSFDWDRRGTQYF. CDR3 DNA sequence: TGTGCCAGCAGTTCATTTGACTGGGATCGGAGGGGGACCCAGTACTTC.

This clonotype was recorded a few times. This chain's CDR3 is CASSSNRGRGEKLFF. CDR3 coding DNA: TGTGCCAGCAGTTCTAACAGGGGGCGCGGTGAAAAACTGTTTTTT. This chain joins TRBV6-5 and TRBJ1-4, with 9 positions matching TRBD1. The CDR3 covers 15 residues. CDR1 is MNHEY, CDR2 SVGAGI, per germline. After removal of 4 bases from V and 7 bases from J, the junction contained 7 bases not matched to a gene.

This clonotype came up many times. The chain employs TRBV20-1 and TRBJ2-1; tentative D call: TRBD2 (5 bases). Germline assignment: CDR1 DFQATT and CDR2 SNEGSKA (reference sequence). The CDR3 is 15 amino acids. Trimming left V 8 bases short and J 4 bases short, with 21 bases between. CDR3 sequence: CSIPARGHPYNEQFF. CDR3 bases: TGCAGTATACCCGCCCGCGGGCACCCTTACAATGAGCAGTTCTTC.

This clonotype occurred many times. The chain links TRBV27 to TRBJ1-5; no firm D call. CDR1 is MNHEY and CDR2 is SMNVEV in the germline V gene (reference sequence). V dropped 6 bases and J dropped 2 bases, with 8 bases sitting between them. CDR3 length: 13 residues. The CDR3: CASRGYGNQPQHF. The CDR3 DNA sequence: TGTGCCAGCAGAGGGTACGGCAATCAGCCCCAGCATTTT.

The chain is built from TRBV29-1 and TRBJ2-1; 7 nucleotides match TRBD2. This CDR3 contains 13 residues. Germline V gene data show CDR1 as SQVTM and CDR2 as ANQGSEA. The V gene end was trimmed by 6 bases and the J gene end by 6 bases; junction bases not matched to a gene: 8. The CDR3 DNA is TGCAGCGTAAGCGGGGCCCCTGGCAATGAGCAGTTCTTC. Translating it yields CSVSGAPGNEQFF.

This chain links TRBV10-3 with TRBJ1-4; D is possibly TRBD1 (6 bases). Looked up from germline, CDR1 is ENHRY and CDR2 is SYGVKD. There are 14 residues in the CDR3. Trimming took off 4 bases at V and 11 bases at J, with 17 bases between the two ends. The CDR3 region has the DNA TGTGCCATCAGTGTTGGGGACACGGGTACGAAACTGTTTTTT. Amino acid sequence: CAISVGDTGTKLFF.